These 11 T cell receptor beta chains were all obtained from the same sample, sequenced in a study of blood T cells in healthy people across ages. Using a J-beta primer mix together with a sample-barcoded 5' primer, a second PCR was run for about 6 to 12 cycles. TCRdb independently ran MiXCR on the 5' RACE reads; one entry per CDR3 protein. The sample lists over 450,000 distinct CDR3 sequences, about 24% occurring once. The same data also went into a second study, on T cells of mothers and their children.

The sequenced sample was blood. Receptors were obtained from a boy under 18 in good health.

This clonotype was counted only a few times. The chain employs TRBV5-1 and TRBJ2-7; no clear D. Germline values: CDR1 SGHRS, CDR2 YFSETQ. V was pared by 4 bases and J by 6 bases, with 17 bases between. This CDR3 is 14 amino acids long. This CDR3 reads CASSMDGSLSEQYV. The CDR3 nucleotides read TGCGCCAGCAGCATGGATGGTAGCTTGAGCGAGCAGTACGTC.

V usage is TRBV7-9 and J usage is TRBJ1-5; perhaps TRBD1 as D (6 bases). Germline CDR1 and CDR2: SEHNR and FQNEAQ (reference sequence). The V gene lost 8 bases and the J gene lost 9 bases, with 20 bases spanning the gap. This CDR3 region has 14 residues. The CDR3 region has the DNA TGTGCCAGCTCCCAGGGGAACACCCTGTGGCCCCAGCATTTT. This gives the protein CASSQGNTLWPQHF.

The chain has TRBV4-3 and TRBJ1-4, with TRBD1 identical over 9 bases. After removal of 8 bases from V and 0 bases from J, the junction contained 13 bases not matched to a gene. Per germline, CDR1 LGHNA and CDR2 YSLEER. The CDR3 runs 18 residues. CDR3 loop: CASGYLRTGDPTNEKLFF. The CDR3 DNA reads TGCGCCAGCGGTTATTTGAGGACAGGGGATCCAACTAATGAAAAACTGTTTTTT.

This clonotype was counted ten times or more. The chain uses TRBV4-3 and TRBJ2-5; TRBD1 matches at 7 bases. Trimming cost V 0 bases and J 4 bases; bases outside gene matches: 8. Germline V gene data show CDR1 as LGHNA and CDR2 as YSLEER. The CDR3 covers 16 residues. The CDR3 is CASSQDGDRDGETQYF. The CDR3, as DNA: TGCGCCAGCAGCCAAGATGGAGACAGGGACGGAGAGACCCAGTACTTC.

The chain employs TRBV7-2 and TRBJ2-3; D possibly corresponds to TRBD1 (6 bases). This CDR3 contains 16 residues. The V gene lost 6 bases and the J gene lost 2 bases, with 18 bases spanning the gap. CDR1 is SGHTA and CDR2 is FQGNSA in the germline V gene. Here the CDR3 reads CASRRTVEFPTDTQYF. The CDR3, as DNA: TGTGCCAGCAGACGGACAGTTGAGTTCCCCACAGATACGCAGTATTTT.

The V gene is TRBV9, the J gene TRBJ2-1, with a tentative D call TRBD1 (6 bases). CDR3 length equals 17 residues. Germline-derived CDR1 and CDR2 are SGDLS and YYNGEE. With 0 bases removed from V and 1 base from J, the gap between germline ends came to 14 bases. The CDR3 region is CASSVGGGQGSYNEQFF. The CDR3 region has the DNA TGTGCCAGCAGCGTAGGAGGGGGTCAGGGGTCCTACAATGAGCAGTTCTTC.

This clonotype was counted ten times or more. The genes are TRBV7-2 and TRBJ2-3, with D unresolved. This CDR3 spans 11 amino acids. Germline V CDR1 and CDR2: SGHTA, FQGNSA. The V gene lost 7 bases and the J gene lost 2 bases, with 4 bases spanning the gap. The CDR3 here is CASTNTDTQYF. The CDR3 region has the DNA TGTGCCAGCACTAACACAGATACGCAGTATTTT.

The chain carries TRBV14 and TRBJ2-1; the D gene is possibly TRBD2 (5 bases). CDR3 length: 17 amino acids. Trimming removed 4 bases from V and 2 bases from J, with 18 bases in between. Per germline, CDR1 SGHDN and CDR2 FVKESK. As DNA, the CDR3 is TGTGCCAGCAGCCCCAAAGGGATGCGGGTAACCTACAATGAGCAGTTCTTC. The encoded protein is CASSPKGMRVTYNEQFF.

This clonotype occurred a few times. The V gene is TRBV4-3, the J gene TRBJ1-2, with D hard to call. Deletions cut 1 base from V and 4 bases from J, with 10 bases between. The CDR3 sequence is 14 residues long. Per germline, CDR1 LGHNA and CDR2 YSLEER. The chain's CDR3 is CASSQGAVLYGYTF. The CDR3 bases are TGCGCCAGCAGCCAAGGGGCCGTTCTCTATGGCTACACCTTC.

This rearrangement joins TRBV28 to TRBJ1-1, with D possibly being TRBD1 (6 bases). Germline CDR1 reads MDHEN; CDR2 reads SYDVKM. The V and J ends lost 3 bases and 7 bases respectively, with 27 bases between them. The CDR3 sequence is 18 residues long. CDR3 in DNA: TGTGCCAGCAGTTTCAGGGGAGGTAGTCAGGGGCATCCCCTTGAAGCTTTCTTT. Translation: CASSFRGGSQGHPLEAFF.

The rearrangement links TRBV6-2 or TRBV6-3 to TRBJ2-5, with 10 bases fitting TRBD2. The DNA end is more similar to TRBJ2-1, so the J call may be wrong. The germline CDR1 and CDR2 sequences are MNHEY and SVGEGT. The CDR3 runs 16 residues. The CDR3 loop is CASNGLAVTSGNEQFF. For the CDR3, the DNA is TGTGCCAGCAATGGACTAGCGGTGACTTCGGGCAATGAGCAGTTCTTC.